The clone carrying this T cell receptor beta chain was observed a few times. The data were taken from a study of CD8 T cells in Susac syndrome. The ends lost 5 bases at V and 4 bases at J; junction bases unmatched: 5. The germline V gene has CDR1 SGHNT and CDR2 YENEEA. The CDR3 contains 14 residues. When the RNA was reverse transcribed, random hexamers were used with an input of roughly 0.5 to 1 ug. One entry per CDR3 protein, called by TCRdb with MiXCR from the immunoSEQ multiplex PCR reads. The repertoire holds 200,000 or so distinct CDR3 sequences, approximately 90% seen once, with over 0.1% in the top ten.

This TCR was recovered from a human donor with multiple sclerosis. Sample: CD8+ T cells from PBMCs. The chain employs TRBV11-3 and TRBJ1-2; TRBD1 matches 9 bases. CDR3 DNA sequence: TGTGCCAGCAGCCCGCCGGGACAGGGCTATGGCTACACCTTC. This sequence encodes CASSPPGQGYGYTF.